The T cell receptor (beta chain) under discussion was sequenced for a study of blood T cell repertoires in COVID-19. The repertoire was sequenced with immunoSEQ multiplex PCR; TCRdb's copy has only in-frame clones and lacks some. Here the sample spans around 370,000 clones, almost 90% being singletons. The sample was peripheral blood. This TCR was recovered from a woman in her 70s with COVID-19, enrolled during active disease.

The CDR3 protein is CASLTQGSVHEQYF. CDR3 DNA sequence: TGCGCCAGCCTCACCCAGGGGAGCGTCCACGAGCAGTACTTC. The V call is TRBV23-1, the J call TRBJ2-7; D is possibly TRBD1 (6 bases). TRBV23-1 is an ORF, and what it does is uncertain. This CDR3 comprises 14 residues. The V gene lost 8 bases and the J gene lost 5 bases, with 19 bases spanning the gap.